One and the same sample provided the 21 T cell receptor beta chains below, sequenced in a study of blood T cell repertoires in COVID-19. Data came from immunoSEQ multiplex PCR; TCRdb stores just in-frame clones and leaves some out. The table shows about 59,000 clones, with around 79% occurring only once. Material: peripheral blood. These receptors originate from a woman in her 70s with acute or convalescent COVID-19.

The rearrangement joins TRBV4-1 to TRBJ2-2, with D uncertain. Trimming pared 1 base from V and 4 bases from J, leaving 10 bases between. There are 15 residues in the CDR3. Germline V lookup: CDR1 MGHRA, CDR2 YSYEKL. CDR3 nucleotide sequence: TGCGCCAGCAGCCAAGGTCAGGTTTCCACCGGGGAGCTGTTTTTT. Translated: CASSQGQVSTGELFF.

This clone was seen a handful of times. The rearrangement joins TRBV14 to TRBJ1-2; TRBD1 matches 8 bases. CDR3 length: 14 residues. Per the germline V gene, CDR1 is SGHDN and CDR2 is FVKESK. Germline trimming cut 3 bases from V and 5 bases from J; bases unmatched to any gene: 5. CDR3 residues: CASSQQGADYGYTF. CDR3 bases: TGTGCCAGCAGCCAGCAGGGGGCTGATTATGGCTACACCTTC.

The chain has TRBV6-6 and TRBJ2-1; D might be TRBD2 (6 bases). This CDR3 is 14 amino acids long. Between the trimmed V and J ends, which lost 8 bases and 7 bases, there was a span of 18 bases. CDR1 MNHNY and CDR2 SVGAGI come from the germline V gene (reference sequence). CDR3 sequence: CASLGGGGINEQFF. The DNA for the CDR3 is TGTGCCAGCCTCGGGGGTGGGGGGATAAATGAGCAGTTCTTC.

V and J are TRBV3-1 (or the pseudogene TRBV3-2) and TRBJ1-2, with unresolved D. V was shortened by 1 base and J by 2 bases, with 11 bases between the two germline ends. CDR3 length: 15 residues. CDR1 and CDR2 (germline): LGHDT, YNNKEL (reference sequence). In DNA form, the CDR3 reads TGTGCCAGCAGCCAAGGCCGAGGCTTAAACTATGGCTACACCTTC. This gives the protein CASSQGRGLNYGYTF.

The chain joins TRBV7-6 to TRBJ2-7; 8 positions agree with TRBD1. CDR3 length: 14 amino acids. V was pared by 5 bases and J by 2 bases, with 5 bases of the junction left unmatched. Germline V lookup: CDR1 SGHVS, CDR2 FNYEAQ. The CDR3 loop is CASSPSTGAYEQYF. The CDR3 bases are TGTGCCAGCAGCCCTTCGACAGGGGCCTACGAGCAGTACTTC.

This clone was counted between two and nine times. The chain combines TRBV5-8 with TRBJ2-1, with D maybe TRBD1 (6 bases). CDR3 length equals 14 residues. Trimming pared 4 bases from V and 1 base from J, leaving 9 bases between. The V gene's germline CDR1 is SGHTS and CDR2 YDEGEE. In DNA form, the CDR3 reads TGTGCCAGCAGCCAGGGGTTGTCCTACAATGAGCAGTTCTTC. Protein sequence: CASSQGLSYNEQFF.

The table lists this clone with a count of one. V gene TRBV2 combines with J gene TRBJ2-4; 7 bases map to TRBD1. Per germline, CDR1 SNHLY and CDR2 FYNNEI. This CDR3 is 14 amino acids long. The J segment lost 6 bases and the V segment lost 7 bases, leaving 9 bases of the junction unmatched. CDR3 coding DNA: TGTGCCAGCAAGGACAGGCTCAGTCCAAACATTCAGTACTTC. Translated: CASKDRLSPNIQYF.

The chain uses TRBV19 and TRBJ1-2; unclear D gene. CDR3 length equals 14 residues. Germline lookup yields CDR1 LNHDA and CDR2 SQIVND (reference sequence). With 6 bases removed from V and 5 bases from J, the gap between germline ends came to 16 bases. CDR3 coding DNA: TGTGCCAGTAGCACGTCGGTATCCGATTATGGCTACACCTTC. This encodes CASSTSVSDYGYTF.

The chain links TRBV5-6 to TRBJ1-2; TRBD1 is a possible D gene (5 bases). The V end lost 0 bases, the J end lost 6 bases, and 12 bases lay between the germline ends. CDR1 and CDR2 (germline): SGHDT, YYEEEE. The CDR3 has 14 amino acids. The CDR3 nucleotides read TGTGCCAGCAGCTTGGGGTTCGCGGGGGATGGCTACACCTTC. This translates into CASSLGFAGDGYTF.

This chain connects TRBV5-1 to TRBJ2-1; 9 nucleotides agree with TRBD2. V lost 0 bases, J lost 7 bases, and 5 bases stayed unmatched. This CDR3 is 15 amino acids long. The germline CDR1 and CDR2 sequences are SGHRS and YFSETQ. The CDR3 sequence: CASSLDAGGTNEQFF. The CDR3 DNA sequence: TGCGCCAGCAGCTTGGATGCGGGGGGGACTAATGAGCAGTTCTTC.

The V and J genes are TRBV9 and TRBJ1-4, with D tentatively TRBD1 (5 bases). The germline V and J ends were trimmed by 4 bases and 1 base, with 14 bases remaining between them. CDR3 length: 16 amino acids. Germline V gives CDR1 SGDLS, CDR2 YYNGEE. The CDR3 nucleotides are TGTGCCAGCAGCCTAGACACGGGGGTAACTAATGAAAAACTGTTTTTT. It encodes CASSLDTGVTNEKLFF.

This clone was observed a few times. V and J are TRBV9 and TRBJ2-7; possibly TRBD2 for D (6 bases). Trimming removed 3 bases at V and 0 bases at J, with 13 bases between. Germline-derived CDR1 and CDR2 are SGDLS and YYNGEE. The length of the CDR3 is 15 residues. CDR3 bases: TGTGCCAGCAGCGCCCAGGCGGGGTACTCCTACGAGCAGTACTTC. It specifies CASSAQAGYSYEQYF.

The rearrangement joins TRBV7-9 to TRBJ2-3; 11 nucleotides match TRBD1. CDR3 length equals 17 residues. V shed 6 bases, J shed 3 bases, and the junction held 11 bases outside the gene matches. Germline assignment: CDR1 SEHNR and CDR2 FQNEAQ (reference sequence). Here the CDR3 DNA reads TGTGCCAGCAGGCCACGAGGGACAGGGGGAGCTACAGATACGCAGTATTTT. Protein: CASRPRGTGGATDTQYF.

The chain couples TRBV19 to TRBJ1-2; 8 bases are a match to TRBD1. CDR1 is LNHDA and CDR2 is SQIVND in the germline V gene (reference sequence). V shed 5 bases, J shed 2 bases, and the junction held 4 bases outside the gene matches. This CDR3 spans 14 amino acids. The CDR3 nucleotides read TGTGCCAGTAGTGCGGACAGGGTGAACTATGGCTACACCTTC. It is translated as CASSADRVNYGYTF.

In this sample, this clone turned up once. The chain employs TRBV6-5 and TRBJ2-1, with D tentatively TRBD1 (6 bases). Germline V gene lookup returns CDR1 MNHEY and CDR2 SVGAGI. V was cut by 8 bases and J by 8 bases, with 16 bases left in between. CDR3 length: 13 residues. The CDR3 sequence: CASGVGAGDEQFF. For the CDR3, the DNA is TGTGCCAGCGGGGTGGGGGCCGGGGATGAGCAGTTCTTC.

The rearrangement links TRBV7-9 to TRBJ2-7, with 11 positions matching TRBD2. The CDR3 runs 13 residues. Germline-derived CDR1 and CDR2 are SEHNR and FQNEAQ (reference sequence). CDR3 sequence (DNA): TGTGCCAGCAGCCCGATAGCGGGGGGGCGCCTCGAGGTC. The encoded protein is CASSPIAGGRLEV.

CDR3 nucleotides: TGTGCCAGCAGCTTAGAGGCAGCGGGCCCGGATACGCAGTATTTT. This sequence encodes CASSLEAAGPDTQYF. The chain combines TRBV7-6 with TRBJ2-3; possible D gene TRBD2, 6 bases. The germline V gene has CDR1 SGHVS and CDR2 FNYEAQ. This CDR3 spans 15 amino acids. Trimming took 1 base from V and 6 from J, leaving 14 bases between them.

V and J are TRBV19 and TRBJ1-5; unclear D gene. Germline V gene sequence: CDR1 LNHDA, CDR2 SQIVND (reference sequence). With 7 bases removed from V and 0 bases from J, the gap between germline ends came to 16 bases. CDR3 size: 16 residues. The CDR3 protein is CASNREGLNSNQPQHF. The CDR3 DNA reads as TGTGCCAGTAATCGGGAGGGCCTTAATAGCAATCAGCCCCAGCATTTT. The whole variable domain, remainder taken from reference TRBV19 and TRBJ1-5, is DGGITQSPKYLFRKEGQNVTLSCEQNLNHDAMYWYRQDPGQGLRLIYYSQIVNDFQKGDIAEGYSVSREKKESFPLTVTSAQKNPTAFYLCASNREGLNSNQPQHFGDGTRLSIL.

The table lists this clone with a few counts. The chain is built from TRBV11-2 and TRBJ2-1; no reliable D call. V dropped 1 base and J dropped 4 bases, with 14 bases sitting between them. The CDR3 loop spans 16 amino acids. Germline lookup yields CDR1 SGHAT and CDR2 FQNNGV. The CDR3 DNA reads TGTGCCAGCAGCTTAGCCCCCAGCGTTGCTTACAATGAGCAGTTCTTC. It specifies CASSLAPSVAYNEQFF.

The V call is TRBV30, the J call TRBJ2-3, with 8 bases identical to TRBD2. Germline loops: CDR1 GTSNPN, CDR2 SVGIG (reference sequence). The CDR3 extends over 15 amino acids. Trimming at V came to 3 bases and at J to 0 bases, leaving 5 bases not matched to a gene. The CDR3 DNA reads TGTGCCTGGAGCCGCGGGGGGACTAGCACAGATACGCAGTATTTT. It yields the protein CAWSRGGTSTDTQYF.

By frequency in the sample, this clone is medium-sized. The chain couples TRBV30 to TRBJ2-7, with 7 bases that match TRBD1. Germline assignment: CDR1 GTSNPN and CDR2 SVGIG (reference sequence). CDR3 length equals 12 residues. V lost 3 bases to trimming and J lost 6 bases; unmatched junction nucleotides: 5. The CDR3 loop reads CAWRKQGLEQYF. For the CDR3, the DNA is TGTGCCTGGAGGAAACAGGGGCTCGAGCAGTACTTC.